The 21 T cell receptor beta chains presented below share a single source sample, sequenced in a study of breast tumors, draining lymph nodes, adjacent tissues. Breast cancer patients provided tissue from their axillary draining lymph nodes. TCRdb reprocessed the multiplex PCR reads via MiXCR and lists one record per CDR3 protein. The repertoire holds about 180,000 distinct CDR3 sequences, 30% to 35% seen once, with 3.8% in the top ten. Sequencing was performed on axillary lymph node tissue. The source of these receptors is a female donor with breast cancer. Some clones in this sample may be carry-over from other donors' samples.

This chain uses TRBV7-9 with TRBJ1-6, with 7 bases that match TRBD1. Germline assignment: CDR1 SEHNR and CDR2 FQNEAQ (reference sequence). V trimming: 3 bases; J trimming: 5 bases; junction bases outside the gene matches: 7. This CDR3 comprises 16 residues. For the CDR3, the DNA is TGTGCCAGCAGCTTGGGGGCAGGGGGGGATAATTCACCCCTCCACTTT. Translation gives CASSLGAGGDNSPLHF. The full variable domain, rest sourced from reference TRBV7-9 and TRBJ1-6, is DTGVSQNPRHKITKRGQNVTFRCDPISEHNRLYWYRQTLGQGPEFLTYFQNEAQLEKSRLLSDRFSAERPKGSFSTLEIQRTEQGDSAMYLCASSLGAGGDNSPLHFGNGTRLTVT.

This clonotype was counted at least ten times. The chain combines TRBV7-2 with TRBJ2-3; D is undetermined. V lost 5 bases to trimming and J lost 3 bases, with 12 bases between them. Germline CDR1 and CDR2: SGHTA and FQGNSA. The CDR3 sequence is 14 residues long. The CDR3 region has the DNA TGTGCCAGCAGCCCTGGGGTGGCAACAGATACGCAGTATTTT. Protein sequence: CASSPGVATDTQYF.

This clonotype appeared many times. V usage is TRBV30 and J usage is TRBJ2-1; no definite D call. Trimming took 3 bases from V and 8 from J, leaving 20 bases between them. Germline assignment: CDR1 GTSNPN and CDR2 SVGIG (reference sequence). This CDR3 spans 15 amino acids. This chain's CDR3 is CAWRPDFGTDDEQFF. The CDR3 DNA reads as TGTGCCTGGAGGCCCGATTTTGGCACGGACGATGAGCAGTTCTTC. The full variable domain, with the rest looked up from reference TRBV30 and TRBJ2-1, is SQTIHQWPATLVQPVGSPLSLECTVEGTSNPNLYWYRQAAGRGLQLLFYSVGIGQISSEVPQNLSASRPQDRQFILSSKKLLLSDSGFYLCAWRPDFGTDDEQFFGPGTRLTVL.

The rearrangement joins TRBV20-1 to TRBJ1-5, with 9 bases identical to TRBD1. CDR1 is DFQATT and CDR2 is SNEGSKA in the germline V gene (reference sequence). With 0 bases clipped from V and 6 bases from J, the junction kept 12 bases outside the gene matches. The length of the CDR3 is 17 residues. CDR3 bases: TGCAGTGCTAGAGATGGGGGACAGGGTGCCGGGGGTCAGCCCCAGCATTTT. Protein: CSARDGGQGAGGQPQHF.

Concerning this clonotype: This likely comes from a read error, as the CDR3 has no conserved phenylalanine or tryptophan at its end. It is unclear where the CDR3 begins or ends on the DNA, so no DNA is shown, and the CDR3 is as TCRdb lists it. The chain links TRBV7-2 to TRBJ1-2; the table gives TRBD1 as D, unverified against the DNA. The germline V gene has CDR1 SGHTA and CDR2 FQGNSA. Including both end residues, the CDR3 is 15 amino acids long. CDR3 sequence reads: CASSLDGTGGFGYPS.

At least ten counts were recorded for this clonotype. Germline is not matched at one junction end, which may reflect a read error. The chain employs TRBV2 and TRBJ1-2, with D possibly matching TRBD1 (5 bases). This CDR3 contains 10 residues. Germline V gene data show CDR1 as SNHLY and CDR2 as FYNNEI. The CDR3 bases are TGTGCCAGCAGCGCGGTCAGGGTGTGCTTC. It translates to CASSAVRVCF. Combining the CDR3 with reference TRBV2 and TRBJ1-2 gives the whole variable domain EPEVTQTPSHQVTQMGQEVILRCVPISNHLYFYWYRQILGQKVEFLVSFYNNEISEKSEIFDDQFSVERPDGSNFTLKIRSTKLEDSAMYFCASSAVRVCFGSGTRLTVV.

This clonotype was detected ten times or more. The CDR3 DNA is TGTGCCTGGGGCCCTGGACTAGCAAACACAGATACGCAGTATTTT. This codes for CAWGPGLANTDTQYF. The V call is TRBV30, the J call TRBJ2-3, with 8 bases that match TRBD2. Germline CDR1 is GTSNPN and CDR2 is SVGIG (reference sequence). V shed 5 bases, J shed 2 bases, and the junction held 9 bases outside the gene matches. The CDR3 sequence is 15 residues long. The variable domain in full, with the rest retrieved from reference TRBV30 and TRBJ2-3, is SQTIHQWPATLVQPVGSPLSLECTVEGTSNPNLYWYRQAAGRGLQLLFYSVGIGQISSEVPQNLSASRPQDRQFILSSKKLLLSDSGFYLCAWGPGLANTDTQYFGPGTRLTVL.

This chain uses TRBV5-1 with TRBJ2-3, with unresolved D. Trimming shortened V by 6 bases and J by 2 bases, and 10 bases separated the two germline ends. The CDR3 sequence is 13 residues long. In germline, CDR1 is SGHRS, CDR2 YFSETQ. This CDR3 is CASKNTITDTQYF. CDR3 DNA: TGCGCCAGCAAGAATACAATCACAGATACGCAGTATTTT.

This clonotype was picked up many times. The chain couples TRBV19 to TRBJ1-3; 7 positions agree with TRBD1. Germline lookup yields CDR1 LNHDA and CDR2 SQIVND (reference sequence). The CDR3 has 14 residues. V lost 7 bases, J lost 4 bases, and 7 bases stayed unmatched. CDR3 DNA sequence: TGTGCCAGTACCACAGGGGCCTCAGGAAACACCATATATTTT. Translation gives CASTTGASGNTIYF. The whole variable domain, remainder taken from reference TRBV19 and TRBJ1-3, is DGGITQSPKYLFRKEGQNVTLSCEQNLNHDAMYWYRQDPGQGLRLIYYSQIVNDFQKGDIAEGYSVSREKKESFPLTVTSAQKNPTAFYLCASTTGASGNTIYFGEGSWLTVV.

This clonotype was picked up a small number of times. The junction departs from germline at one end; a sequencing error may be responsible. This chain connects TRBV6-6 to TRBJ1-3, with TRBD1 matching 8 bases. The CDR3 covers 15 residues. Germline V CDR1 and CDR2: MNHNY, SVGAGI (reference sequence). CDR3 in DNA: TGTGCCAGCAGTCACTCGAACGGACAGGGTGGCACCATATATTTT. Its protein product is CASSHSNGQGGTIYF.

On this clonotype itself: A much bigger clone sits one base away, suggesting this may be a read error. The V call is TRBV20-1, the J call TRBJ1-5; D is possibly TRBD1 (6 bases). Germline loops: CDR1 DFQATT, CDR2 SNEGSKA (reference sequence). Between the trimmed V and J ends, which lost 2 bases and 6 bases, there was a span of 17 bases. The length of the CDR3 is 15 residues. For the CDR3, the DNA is TGCAGTGCTAGAATGGGCCAGGGGAAAACTCAGCCCCAGCATTTT. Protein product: CSARMGQGKTQPQHF.

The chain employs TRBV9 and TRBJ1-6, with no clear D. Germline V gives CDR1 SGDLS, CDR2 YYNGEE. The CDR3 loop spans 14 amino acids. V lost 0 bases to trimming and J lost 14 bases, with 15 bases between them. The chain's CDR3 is CASSVVGVGATLHF. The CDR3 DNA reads TGTGCCAGCAGCGTAGTCGGTGTCGGCGCAACCCTCCACTTT. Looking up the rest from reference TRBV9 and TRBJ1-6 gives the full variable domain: DSGVTQTPKHLITATGQRVTLRCSPRSGDLSVYWYQQSLDQGLQFLIQYYNGEERAKGNILERFSAQQFPDLHSELNLSSLELGDSALYFCASSVVGVGATLHFGNGTRLTVT.

The CDR3 loop reads CASSYGRDIQYF. As DNA, the CDR3 is TGTGCCAGCAGTTACGGACGGGACATTCAGTACTTC. The chain couples TRBV6-2 or TRBV6-3 to TRBJ2-4, with D unclear. The ends were cut back, 2 bases at V and 8 bases at J, with 7 bases in the middle. The germline V gene has CDR1 MNHEY and CDR2 SVGEGT. The CDR3 length is 12 residues.

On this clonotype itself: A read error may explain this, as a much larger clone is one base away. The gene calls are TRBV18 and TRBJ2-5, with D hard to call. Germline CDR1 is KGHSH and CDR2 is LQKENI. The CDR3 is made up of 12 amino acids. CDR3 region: CASSPTAETQCF. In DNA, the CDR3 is TGTGCCAGCTCACCAACCGCAGAGACCCAGTGCTTC. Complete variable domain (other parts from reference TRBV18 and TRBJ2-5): NAGVMQNPRHLVRRRGQEARLRCSPMKGHSHVYWYRQLPEEGLKFMVYLQKENIIDESGMPKERFSAEFPKEGPSILRIQQVVRGDSAAYFCASSPTAETQCFGPGTRLLVL.

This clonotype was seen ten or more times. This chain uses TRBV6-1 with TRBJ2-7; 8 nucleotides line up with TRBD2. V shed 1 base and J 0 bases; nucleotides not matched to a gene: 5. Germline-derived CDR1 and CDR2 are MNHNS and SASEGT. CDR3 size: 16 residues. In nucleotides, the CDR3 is TGTGCCAGCAGTGAAGACGGTAGCGGGACCTCCTACGAGCAGTACTTC. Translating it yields CASSEDGSGTSYEQYF.

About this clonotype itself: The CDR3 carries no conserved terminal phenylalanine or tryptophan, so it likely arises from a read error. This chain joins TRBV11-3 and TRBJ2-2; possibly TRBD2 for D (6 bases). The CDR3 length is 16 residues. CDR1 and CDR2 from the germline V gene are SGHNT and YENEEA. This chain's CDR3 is CASSSEVGSNTGELFI. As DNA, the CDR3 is TGTGCCAGTAGCTCGGAAGTCGGGAGTAACACCGGGGAGCTGTTTATT.

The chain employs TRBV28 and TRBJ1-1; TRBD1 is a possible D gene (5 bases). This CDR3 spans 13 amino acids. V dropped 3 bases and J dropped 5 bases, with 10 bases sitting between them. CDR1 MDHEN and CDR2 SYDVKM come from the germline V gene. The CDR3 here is CASSFLGGTEAFF. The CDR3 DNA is TGTGCCAGCAGTTTTCTCGGGGGAACTGAAGCTTTCTTT. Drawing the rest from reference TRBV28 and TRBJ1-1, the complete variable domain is DVKVTQSSRYLVKRTGEKVFLECVQDMDHENMFWYRQDPGLGLRLIYFSYDVKMKEKGDIPEGYSVSREKKERFSLILESASTNQTSMYLCASSFLGGTEAFFGQGTRLTVV.

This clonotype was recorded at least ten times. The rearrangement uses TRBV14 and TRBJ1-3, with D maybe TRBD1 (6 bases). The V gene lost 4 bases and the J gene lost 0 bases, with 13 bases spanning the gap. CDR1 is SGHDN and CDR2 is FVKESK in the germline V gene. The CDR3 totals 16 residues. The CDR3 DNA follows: TGTGCCAGCAGCCTACTACAGGGTCCCTCTGGAAACACCATATATTTT. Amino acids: CASSLLQGPSGNTIYF.

The CDR3 sequence: CASSLGDSVLTF. The CDR3 DNA sequence: TGCGCCAGCAGCTTGGGGGACAGCGTCCTGACTTTC. V is TRBV5-1 and J is TRBJ2-6, with 7 positions matching TRBD1. The CDR3 length is 12 residues. Per the germline V gene, CDR1 is SGHRS and CDR2 is YFSETQ. After removal of 0 bases from V and 12 bases from J, the junction contained 0 bases not matched to a gene.

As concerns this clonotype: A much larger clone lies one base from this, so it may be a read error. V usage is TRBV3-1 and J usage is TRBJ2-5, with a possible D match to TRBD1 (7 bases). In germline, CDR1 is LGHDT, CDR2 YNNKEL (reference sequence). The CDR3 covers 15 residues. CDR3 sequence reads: CASSGRGRGQETQCF. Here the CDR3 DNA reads TGTGCCAGCAGCGGAAGGGGGCGGGGACAAGAGACCCAGTGCTTC.

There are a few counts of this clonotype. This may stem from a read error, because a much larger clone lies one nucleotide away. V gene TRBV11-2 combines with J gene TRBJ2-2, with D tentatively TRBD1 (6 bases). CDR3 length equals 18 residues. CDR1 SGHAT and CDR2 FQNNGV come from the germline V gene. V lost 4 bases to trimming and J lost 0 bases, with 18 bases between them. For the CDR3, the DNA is TGTGCCAGCAGCTCCACCCACAGGGCCCGAACGAACACCGGGGAGCTGTTTTTT. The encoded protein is CASSSTHRARTNTGELFF.